The 4 T cell receptor beta chains in this list originate from one sample, sequenced in a study of response to subunit inactivated influenza vaccine. TCRdb reprocessed the RT-PCR reads with MiXCR, giving one entry per CDR3 protein. This table has just under 550,000 distinct CDR3 sequences, roughly 23% appearing once. These sequences were also reported in another study, on T cells expressing NK-cell markers. This second study says: With UMIs, 5'RACE template switching was used to make TCR beta cDNA.

The sequenced sample was CD4+ T cells sorted from PBMCs, obtained approximately 13 days after vaccination. Every receptor here comes from a man between 45 and 60 years old who received an inactivated influenza vaccine.

The chain couples TRBV14 to TRBJ1-2, with a possible D match to TRBD1 (6 bases). The CDR3 is 14 residues long. The germline CDR1 and CDR2 sequences are SGHDN and FVKESK. V lost 4 bases, J lost 8 bases, and 17 bases lay in between. The CDR3 is CASSRTLGADGYTF. The CDR3 nucleotides are TGTGCCAGCAGCCGTACACTGGGGGCGGACGGCTACACCTTC.

The chain employs TRBV25-1 and TRBJ2-1; 12 bases align to TRBD2. Per germline, CDR1 MGHDK and CDR2 SYGVNS. With 3 bases clipped from V and 6 bases from J, the junction kept 3 bases outside the gene matches. The CDR3 spans 15 residues. Here the CDR3 DNA reads TGTGCCAGCAGTGAGAGACTAGCGGGAGCCAATGAGCAGTTCTTC. This translates into CASSERLAGANEQFF.

The V and J genes are TRBV5-1 and TRBJ2-7; 10 bases line up with TRBD1. CDR3 length equals 14 residues. CDR1 and CDR2 (germline): SGHRS, YFSETQ. J was trimmed by 6 bases and V by 4 bases; bases with no gene match: 7. The CDR3 nucleotides are TGCGCCAGCAGCAAGGGACAGGGGCGGAGCGAGCAGTACTTC. It yields the protein CASSKGQGRSEQYF.

The gene calls are TRBV19 and TRBJ2-1; 7 positions agree with TRBD1. The ends lost 3 bases at V and 2 bases at J; junction bases unmatched: 4. From germline, CDR1 is LNHDA and CDR2 SQIVND (reference sequence). The CDR3 is 15 residues long. Written as DNA, the CDR3 is TGTGCCAGTAGTATTAGAGGGGGCGCCTACAATGAGCAGTTCTTC. Its protein product is CASSIRGGAYNEQFF.